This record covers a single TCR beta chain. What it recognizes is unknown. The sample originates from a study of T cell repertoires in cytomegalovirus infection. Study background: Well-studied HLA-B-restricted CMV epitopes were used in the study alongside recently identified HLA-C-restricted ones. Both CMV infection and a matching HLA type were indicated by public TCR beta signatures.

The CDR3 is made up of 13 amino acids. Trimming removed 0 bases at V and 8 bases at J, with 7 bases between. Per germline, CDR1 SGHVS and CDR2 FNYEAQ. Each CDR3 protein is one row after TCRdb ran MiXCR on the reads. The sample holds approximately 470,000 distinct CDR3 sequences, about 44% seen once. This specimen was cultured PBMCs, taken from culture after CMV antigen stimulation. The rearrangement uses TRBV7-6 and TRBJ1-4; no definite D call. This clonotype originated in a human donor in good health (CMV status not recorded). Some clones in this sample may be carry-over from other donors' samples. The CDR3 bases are TGTGCCAGCAGCTTAGCGGCAACAGAAAAACTGTTTTTT. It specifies CASSLAATEKLFF.